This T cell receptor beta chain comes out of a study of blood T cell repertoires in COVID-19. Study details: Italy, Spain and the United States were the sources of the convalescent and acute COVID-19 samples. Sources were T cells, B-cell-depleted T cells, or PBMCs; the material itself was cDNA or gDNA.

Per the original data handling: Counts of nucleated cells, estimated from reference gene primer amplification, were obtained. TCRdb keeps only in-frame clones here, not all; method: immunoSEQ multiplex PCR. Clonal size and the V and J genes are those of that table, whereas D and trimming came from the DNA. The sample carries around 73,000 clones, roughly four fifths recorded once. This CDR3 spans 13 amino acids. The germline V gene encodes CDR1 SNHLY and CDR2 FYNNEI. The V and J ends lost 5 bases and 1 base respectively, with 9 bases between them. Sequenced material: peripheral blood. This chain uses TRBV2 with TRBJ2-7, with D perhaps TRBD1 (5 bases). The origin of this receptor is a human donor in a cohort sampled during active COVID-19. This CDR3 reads CASSQQASYEQYF. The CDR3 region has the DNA TGTGCCAGCAGTCAACAGGCGTCCTACGAGCAGTACTTC.